This T cell receptor beta chain was recovered during a study of radiotherapy plus CTLA-4 blockade in lung cancer. TCRdb keeps only in-frame clones here, not all; method: immunoSEQ multiplex PCR. The repertoire holds roughly 75,000 clones, with over 70% as singletons. The sample was peripheral blood, taken from a patient treated with radiotherapy plus ipilimumab. The TCR comes from a human donor with non-small cell lung cancer whose response to radiotherapy plus ipilimumab could not be evaluated. Some clones in this sample may be carry-over from other donors' samples.

The CDR3, as DNA: TGTGCCAGCAGCCGCAGTGGAATCGGAGACGGCTACACCTTC. This codes for CASSRSGIGDGYTF. This chain joins TRBV6-1 and TRBJ1-2, with unresolved D. The germline CDR1 and CDR2 sequences are MNHNS and SASEGT. Deletions cut 6 bases from V and 8 bases from J, with 19 bases between. CDR3 length: 14 amino acids.